This TCR beta chain was sequenced during a study of blood T cell repertoires in COVID-19. Study-wide context: Italy, Spain and the United States were the sources of the convalescent and acute COVID-19 samples.

Individuals aged roughly 18 to 95 years were recruited from approximately 24 US areas. Libraries were prepared by immunoSEQ multiplex PCR; TCRdb keeps only in-frame clonotypes and omits some of them. Among about 62,000 clones, about 66% were seen once, and the ten largest hold 51%. The V and J ends lost 8 bases and 5 bases respectively, with 16 bases between them. CDR3 size: 13 residues. Germline CDR1 SEHNR, CDR2 FQNEAQ (reference sequence). The sequence was obtained from a woman aged 55-70 years who had been exposed to COVID-19. Material for sequencing was PBMCs or T cells enriched from blood (not recorded which). The chain is built from TRBV7-9 and TRBJ2-7; D might be TRBD1 (5 bases). CDR3 in DNA: TGTGCCAGCCAACCCCCTTGGGGCGACGAGCAGTACTTC. It specifies CASQPPWGDEQYF.